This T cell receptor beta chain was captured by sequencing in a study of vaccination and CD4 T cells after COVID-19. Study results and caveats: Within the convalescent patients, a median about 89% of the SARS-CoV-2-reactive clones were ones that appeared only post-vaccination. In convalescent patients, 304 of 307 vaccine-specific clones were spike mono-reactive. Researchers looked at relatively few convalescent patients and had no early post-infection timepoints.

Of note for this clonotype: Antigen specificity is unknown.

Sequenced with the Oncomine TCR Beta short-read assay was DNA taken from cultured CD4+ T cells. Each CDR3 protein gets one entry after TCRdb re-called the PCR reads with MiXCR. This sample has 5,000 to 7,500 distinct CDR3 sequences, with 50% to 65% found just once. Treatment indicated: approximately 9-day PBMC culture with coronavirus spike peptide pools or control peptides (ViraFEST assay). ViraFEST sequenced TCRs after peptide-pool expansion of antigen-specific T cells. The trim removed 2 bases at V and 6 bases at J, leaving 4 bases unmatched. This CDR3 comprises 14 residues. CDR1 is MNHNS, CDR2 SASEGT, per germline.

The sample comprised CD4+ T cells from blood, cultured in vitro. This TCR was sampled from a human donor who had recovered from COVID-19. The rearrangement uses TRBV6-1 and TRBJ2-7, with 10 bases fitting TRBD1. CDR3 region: CASSESGQGTEQYF. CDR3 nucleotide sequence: TGTGCCAGCAGTGAATCGGGACAGGGGACCGAGCAGTACTTC.